The 30 T cell receptor beta chains listed next were all sequenced from one sample in a study of regulatory T cells in long-lasting Graves disease. Through Arm-PCR of CDR3 regions and iRepertoire HTBI primers, TCR beta libraries were built. Via MiXCR, TCRdb re-called the multiplex PCR reads, giving one row per CDR3 protein. The table records some 450,000 distinct CDR3 sequences, 15% to 20% of them present only once. This sample's time point: newly diagnosed GD, antithyroid drugs for less than 3 months. Researchers made the TCR library from RNA that was extracted from PBMCs. Another study also made use of these data, one on T cells in Graves' hyperthyroidism and ophthalmopathy.

Sequenced here: peripheral blood mononuclear cells (PBMCs), sampled at new diagnosis, from a patient treated with antithyroid drugs. These receptors were collected from a young woman with Graves disease.

In its sample, this clonotype was seen many times. The chain employs TRBV28 and TRBJ2-7; TRBD2 matches at 8 bases. The V gene's germline CDR1 is MDHEN and CDR2 SYDVKM. V trimming: 6 bases; J trimming: 7 bases; junction bases outside the gene matches: 14. The CDR3 runs to 15 residues. The CDR3 DNA reads as TGTGCCAGCAGCATATATCGGGTACGCGGGGGGGAGCAGTACTTC. This gives the protein CASSIYRVRGGEQYF.

This clonotype was seen at least ten times. This chain joins TRBV11-2 and TRBJ2-3, with 12 bases fitting TRBD2. J was trimmed by 4 bases and V by 0 bases; bases with no gene match: 14. There are 20 residues in the CDR3. Germline assignment: CDR1 SGHAT and CDR2 FQNNGV. CDR3 sequence reads: CASSLDPFSASGRAADTQYF. The CDR3 coding sequence is TGTGCCAGCAGCTTAGATCCTTTTTCGGCTAGCGGGAGGGCCGCAGATACGCAGTATTTT.

Ten or more counts support this clonotype. V and J are TRBV11-2 and TRBJ1-1; possibly TRBD1 for D (6 bases). Germline CDR1 and CDR2: SGHAT and FQNNGV. Trimming left V 3 bases short and J 4 bases short, with 15 bases between. The CDR3 is made up of 15 amino acids. The chain's CDR3 is CASSLRGGGFTEAFF. For the CDR3, the DNA is TGTGCCAGCAGCTTGAGAGGGGGGGGATTCACTGAAGCTTTCTTT.

This clonotype has more than one count but fewer than ten. The V gene is TRBV2, the J gene TRBJ1-4; D remains ambiguous. Trimming shortened V by 11 bases and J by 8 bases, and 18 bases separated the two germline ends. There are 13 residues in the CDR3. Germline V gene data show CDR1 as SNHLY and CDR2 as FYNNEI. CDR3 DNA: TGTGCCGGCAACCAGAACGGGGTAGAAAAACTGTTTTTT. Protein: CAGNQNGVEKLFF.

This clonotype was counted only a few times. The chain employs TRBV15 and TRBJ1-1; 11 nucleotides match TRBD1. V dropped 1 base and J dropped 5; count of bases not matched to a gene: 3. Germline-derived CDR1 and CDR2 are LNHNV and YYDKDF (reference sequence). The CDR3 consists of 15 residues. The CDR3 coding sequence is TGTGCCACCAGCAGAGTAGGACAGGGGGCGACTGAAGCTTTCTTT. Translating gives CATSRVGQGATEAFF.

There are many counts of this clonotype. CDR3 in DNA: TGCAGTGCCACAAGTCGTCGGAAACAAGAGACCCAGTACTTC. It yields the protein CSATSRRKQETQYF. V is TRBV20-1 and J is TRBJ2-5; D is undetermined. V lost 6 bases and J 2 bases, leaving 16 bases between the germline ends. In germline, CDR1 is DFQATT, CDR2 SNEGSKA (reference sequence). This CDR3 comprises 14 residues.

This clonotype has more than one count but fewer than ten. The chain couples TRBV19 to TRBJ2-1, with TRBD2 matching over 8 bases. Trimming cost V 3 bases and J 5 bases; bases outside gene matches: 6. Per the germline V gene, CDR1 is LNHDA and CDR2 is SQIVND (reference sequence). CDR3 size: 15 residues. CDR3 region: CASSIRPGLDNEQFF. CDR3 DNA: TGTGCCAGTAGTATCCGGCCGGGACTAGACAATGAGCAGTTCTTC.

This clonotype was recorded at least ten times. The rearrangement links TRBV24-1 to TRBJ1-2; weak D call: TRBD1 (5 bases). From germline, CDR1 is KGHDR and CDR2 SFDVKD. The CDR3 consists of 15 residues. V shed 4 bases and J shed 2 bases, with 13 bases lying between them. CDR3 in amino acids: CATSDSPGTNYGYTF. The DNA for the CDR3 is TGTGCCACCAGTGACAGCCCCGGGACCAACTATGGCTACACCTTC.

This clonotype appeared a few times. The chain carries TRBV9 and TRBJ2-2; 11 nucleotides line up with TRBD2. The CDR3 sequence is 17 residues long. CDR1 and CDR2 from the germline V gene are SGDLS and YYNGEE. Losses at the gene ends were 4 bases for V and 2 bases for J; bases not matched to a gene: 7. The CDR3 DNA follows: TGTGCCAGCAGCACCAGACTAGCGGGGAATAACACCGGGGAGCTGTTTTTT. Residues: CASSTRLAGNNTGELFF.

In its sample, this clonotype was seen many times. The CDR3, as DNA: TGCGCCAGCAGCCCTCGGCCGACAGATACGAACACCGGGGAGCTGTTTTTT. Its protein is CASSPRPTDTNTGELFF. The chain links TRBV5-1 to TRBJ2-2; maybe TRBD1 (5 bases). Per the germline V gene, CDR1 is SGHRS and CDR2 is YFSETQ. The V and J ends lost 4 bases and 0 bases respectively, with 16 bases between them. The CDR3 has 17 residues. The variable domain in full, with the rest retrieved from reference TRBV5-1 and TRBJ2-2, is KAGVTQTPRYLIKTRGQQVTLSCSPISGHRSVSWYQQTPGQGLQFLFEYFSETQRNKGNFPGRFSGRQFSNSRSEMNVSTLELGDSALYLCASSPRPTDTNTGELFFGEGSRLTVL.

This clonotype was detected many times. The gene calls are TRBV30 and TRBJ2-7; D is perhaps TRBD1 or TRBD2 (5 bases each). CDR1 is GTSNPN, CDR2 SVGIG, per germline (reference sequence). The CDR3 length is 15 residues. Deletions cut 0 bases from V and 1 base from J, with 13 bases between. CDR3 DNA: TGTGCCTGGAGTGTCCGGGACGGATTTTCCTACGAGCAGTACTTC. This codes for CAWSVRDGFSYEQYF.

This chain links TRBV6-5 with TRBJ2-5; 10 bases line up with TRBD1. The CDR3 length is 17 residues. Germline values: CDR1 MNHEY, CDR2 SVGAGI. Unmatched junction bases numbered 7, after V lost 1 base and J lost 2 bases. CDR3 bases: TGTGCCAGCAGTTACTGGGCCACGGACAGGGGGCAAGAGACCCAGTACTTC. This gives the protein CASSYWATDRGQETQYF.

The table lists this clonotype with many counts. The gene calls are TRBV6-1 and TRBJ2-1, with D tentatively TRBD1 (5 bases). The length of the CDR3 is 15 residues. Germline lookup yields CDR1 MNHNS and CDR2 SASEGT. Trimming pared 3 bases from V and 2 bases from J, leaving 11 bases between. The DNA of the CDR3 is TGTGCCAGCAGTGACCTCGTGGGGCCCTACAATGAGCAGTTCTTC. As protein: CASSDLVGPYNEQFF.

This clonotype was found a few times. The V gene is TRBV7-6, the J gene TRBJ2-1, with a possible D match to TRBD1 (6 bases). The CDR3 spans 14 residues. Germline V gene sequence: CDR1 SGHVS, CDR2 FNYEAQ. Trimming took 1 base from V and 9 from J, leaving 13 bases between them. The CDR3: CASSLDWGRAEQFF. The CDR3 DNA reads TGTGCCAGCAGCTTAGATTGGGGGCGCGCTGAGCAGTTCTTC.

This chain links TRBV6-2 or TRBV6-3 with TRBJ2-7; 8 bases map to TRBD1. The junction had 9 bases not matched to a gene; V was cut back by 6 bases and J by 5 bases. CDR3 length equals 14 residues. Looked up from germline, CDR1 is MNHEY and CDR2 is SVGEGT. In DNA, the CDR3 is TGTGCCAGCAGCTTGGGGACAGGCCGCCACGAGCAGTACTTC. Encoded protein: CASSLGTGRHEQYF.

Many counts were recorded for this clonotype. The chain recombines TRBV7-3 with TRBJ2-1; the match to TRBD2 covers 8 bases. The CDR3 contains 15 residues. Germline V CDR1 and CDR2: SGHTA, FQGTGA. V lost 8 bases to trimming and J lost 9 bases; unmatched junction nucleotides: 15. The CDR3 here is CASSFSGSALGEQFF. CDR3 in DNA: TGTGCCAGCTCATTCAGCGGGAGCGCCTTGGGTGAGCAGTTCTTC.

This chain joins TRBV12-3 or TRBV12-4 and TRBJ1-1, with 8 nucleotides matching TRBD1. V was clipped by 6 bases and J by 2 bases; unmatched bases: 8. The CDR3 length is 15 residues. The CDR3 bases are TGTGCCAGCAGCCGACAGGGGTACTACAACACTGAAGCTTTCTTT. Protein: CASSRQGYYNTEAFF.

This clonotype showed up many times. The chain employs TRBV24-1 and TRBJ2-3; 9 positions match TRBD2. Losses at the gene ends were 1 base for V and 2 bases for J; bases not matched to a gene: 3. The CDR3 runs to 16 residues. The germline CDR1 and CDR2 sequences are KGHDR and SFDVKD. CDR3 loop: CATSDLSGRSTDTQYF. The CDR3 DNA follows: TGTGCCACCAGTGATTTAAGCGGGAGGTCCACAGATACGCAGTATTTT.

This clonotype occurred many times. This chain joins TRBV27 and TRBJ2-3; D unresolved. V was trimmed by 3 bases and J by 4 bases, leaving 11 bases between them. CDR1 MNHEY and CDR2 SMNVEV come from the germline V gene (reference sequence). The CDR3 runs 14 residues. CDR3 in amino acids: CASSLTRLADTQYF. In nucleotides, the CDR3 is TGTGCCAGCAGTTTGACCCGGCTGGCAGATACGCAGTATTTT.

The genes are TRBV28 and TRBJ2-5, with D perhaps TRBD1 or TRBD2 (7 bases each). Germline CDR1 reads MDHEN; CDR2 reads SYDVKM. The CDR3 totals 18 residues. V lost 3 bases and J lost 2, with 22 bases in between. The CDR3 sequence: CASSFQGGGASTQETQYF. For the CDR3, the DNA is TGTGCCAGCAGTTTTCAGGGGGGGGGGGCAAGTACACAAGAGACCCAGTACTTC.

This sequence joins TRBV6-1 and TRBJ2-1; 7 nucleotides align to TRBD2. The CDR3 runs 16 residues. CDR1 MNHNS and CDR2 SASEGT come from the germline V gene. With 5 bases clipped from V and 6 bases from J, the junction kept 13 bases outside the gene matches. The chain's CDR3 is CASSREPGLPSNEQFF. The CDR3, as DNA: TGTGCCAGCAGTCGAGAACCGGGACTACCAAGCAATGAGCAGTTCTTC.

This clonotype has ten or more counts. This rearrangement joins TRBV29-1 to TRBJ1-1; D remains unclear. Germline CDR1 is SQVTM and CDR2 is ANQGSEA. The CDR3 covers 12 residues. The V gene lost 8 bases and the J gene lost 1 base, with 11 bases spanning the gap. The CDR3 region has the DNA TGCAGCATTCGGACGGGGAACACTGAAGCTTTCTTT. The encoded protein is CSIRTGNTEAFF.

The rearrangement links TRBV6-9 to TRBJ2-7; a weak D match, TRBD2 (5 bases). Trimming pared 3 bases from V and 4 bases from J, leaving 13 bases between. The germline V gene encodes CDR1 MNHGY and CDR2 SVAAGI. This CDR3 is built from 14 residues. CDR3 sequence reads: CASSYSLAPYEQYF. The CDR3 coding sequence is TGTGCCAGCAGTTACTCCCTAGCTCCTTACGAGCAGTACTTC.

This clonotype was seen many times. The chain recombines TRBV11-3 with TRBJ2-5; no clear D. There are 14 residues in the CDR3. With 2 bases removed from V and 2 bases from J, the gap between germline ends came to 9 bases. From germline, CDR1 is SGHNT and CDR2 YENEEA. CDR3 coding DNA: TGTGCCAGCAGCTTACCCGGCGTTCAAGAGACCCAGTACTTC. This codes for CASSLPGVQETQYF.

This clonotype was recorded many times. J is TRBJ1-2 and V is TRBV5-1; TRBD1 matches 7 bases. The CDR3 loop spans 15 amino acids. The V gene's germline CDR1 is SGHRS and CDR2 YFSETQ. Germline trimming cut 3 bases from V and 3 bases from J; bases unmatched to any gene: 8. The CDR3 region is CASSWDSKSYYGYTF. The CDR3 DNA sequence: TGCGCCAGCAGCTGGGACAGCAAGTCTTACTATGGCTACACCTTC.

This clonotype was counted at least ten times. The V and J genes are TRBV18 and TRBJ2-1; maybe TRBD2 (5 bases). Trimming removed 2 bases at V and 9 bases at J, with 5 bases between. Per the germline V gene, CDR1 is KGHSH and CDR2 is LQKENI. The CDR3 covers 11 residues. CDR3 residues: CASSPGSEQFF. The CDR3 region has the DNA TGTGCCAGCTCACCAGGGAGTGAGCAGTTCTTC.

This clonotype was seen at least ten times. This chain connects TRBV27 to TRBJ2-1; D call uncertain. The germline CDR1 and CDR2 sequences are MNHEY and SMNVEV (reference sequence). V dropped 5 bases and J dropped 9 bases, with 14 bases sitting between them. The CDR3 loop spans 13 amino acids. The CDR3 loop is CASSTRSSTEQFF. CDR3 DNA sequence: TGTGCCAGCAGTACCCGGAGCTCTACTGAGCAGTTCTTC.

This clonotype was detected many times. The genes are TRBV28 and TRBJ1-1; no firm D call. Trimming shortened V by 8 bases and J by 5 bases, and 18 bases separated the two germline ends. There are 14 residues in the CDR3. Germline loops: CDR1 MDHEN, CDR2 SYDVKM. The CDR3 region has the DNA TGTGCCAGCGCGCTGTCCGGGCCTGCGACTGAAGCTTTCTTT. As protein: CASALSGPATEAFF.

In its sample, this clonotype was seen once. One base away lies a much larger clone, so this may be a sequencing read error. This chain joins TRBV11-2 and TRBJ1-1, with TRBD1 as a possible D gene (5 bases). Germline V gene sequence: CDR1 SGHAT, CDR2 FQNNGV. The CDR3 is 16 amino acids. V lost 2 bases and J lost 4, with 17 bases in between. The CDR3 reads CASSLTRGGRATEAFF. For the CDR3, the DNA is TGTGCCAGCAGCTTAACGCGGGGGGGAAGGGCCACTGAAGCTTTCTTT.

This clonotype came up many times. V gene TRBV6-2 or TRBV6-3 combines with J gene TRBJ1-1; D perhaps matches TRBD1 (6 bases). The germline CDR1 and CDR2 sequences are MNHEY and SVGEGT. The CDR3 is 17 amino acids. V dropped 0 bases and J dropped 2 bases, with 16 bases sitting between them. The CDR3 coding sequence is TGTGCCAGCAGTTACTCCAGGGGCCGCGAGTACAACACTGAAGCTTTCTTT. It codes for CASSYSRGREYNTEAFF.